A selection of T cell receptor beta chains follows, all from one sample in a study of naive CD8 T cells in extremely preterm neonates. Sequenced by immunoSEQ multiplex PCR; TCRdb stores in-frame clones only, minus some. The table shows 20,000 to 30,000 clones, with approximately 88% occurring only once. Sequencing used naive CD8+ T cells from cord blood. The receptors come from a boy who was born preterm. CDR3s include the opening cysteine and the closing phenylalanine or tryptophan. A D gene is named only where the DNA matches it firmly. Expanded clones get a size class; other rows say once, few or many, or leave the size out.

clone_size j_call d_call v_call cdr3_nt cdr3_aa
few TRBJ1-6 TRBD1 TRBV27 TGTGCCAGCAGAATCCATGCAGGGGGGGATAATTCACCCCTCCACTTT CASRIHAGGDNSPLHF
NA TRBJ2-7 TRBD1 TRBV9 TGTGCCAGCAGCGTAGGGACAGGGCCGTACGAGCAGTACTTC CASSVGTGPYEQYF
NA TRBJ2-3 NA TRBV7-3 TGTGCCAGCAGCTTTAGCGGAGATACGCAGTATTTT CASSFSGDTQYF
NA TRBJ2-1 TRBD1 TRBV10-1 TGCGCCAGCAGTGGGACAGGGAATGAGCAGTTCTTC CASSGTGNEQFF
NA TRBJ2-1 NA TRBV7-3 TGTGCCAGCAGCTTGACTAGCTACAATGAGCAGTTCTTC CASSLTSYNEQFF
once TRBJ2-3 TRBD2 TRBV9 TGTGCCAGCAGCGTAGCTAGCGGGGGCACAGATACGCAGTATTTT CASSVASGGTDTQYF
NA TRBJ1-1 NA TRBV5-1 TGCGCCAGCAGCTTTGTACTGAACACTGAAGCTTTCTTT CASSFVLNTEAFF
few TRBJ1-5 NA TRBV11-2 TGTGCCAGCAGCTTAGAGGACAACAATCAGCCCCAGCATTTT CASSLEDNNQPQHF
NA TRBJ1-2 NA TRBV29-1 TGCAGCGTGGACACTAACTATGGCTACACCTTC CSVDTNYGYTF
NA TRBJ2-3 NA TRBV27 TGTGCCAGCAGTTTATTTCAGGGTTGGCTAGATACGCAGTATTTT CASSLFQGWLDTQYF
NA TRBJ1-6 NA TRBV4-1 TGCGCCAGCAGCCAAGGACAGGCCTATAATTCACCCCTCCACTTT CASSQGQAYNSPLHF
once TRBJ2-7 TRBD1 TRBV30 TGTGCCTGGACATTGACAGGGGGCTACGAGCAGTACTTC CAWTLTGGYEQYF
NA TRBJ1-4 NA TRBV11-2 TGTGCCAGCAGCTTAGGGAATGAAAAACTGTTTTTT CASSLGNEKLFF
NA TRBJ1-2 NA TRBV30 TGTGCCTGGAGTAGGGCAGTCAAAGGGGATGGCTACACCTTC CAWSRAVKGDGYTF
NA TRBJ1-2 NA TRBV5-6 TGTGCCAGCAGCTTGGGGTATGGCTACACCTTC CASSLGYGYTF
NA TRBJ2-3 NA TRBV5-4 TGTGCCAGCAGCTTGGTTCAGGGGCCAGATACGCAGTATTTT CASSLVQGPDTQYF